This T cell receptor beta chain was observed in a study of Tregs in tolerant kidney transplant recipients. This table comes from immunoSEQ multiplex PCR, and its TCRdb copy is limited to in-frame clones, with some not included. Here the sample spans some 110,000 clones, about 91% being singletons. Unstimulated Tregs (CD4+CD25+CD127-) and CD4+CD25- non-Tregs were sorted from PBMCs. There are 18 residues in the CDR3. Germline lookup yields CDR1 MNHEY and CDR2 SMNVEV (reference sequence). Between the trimmed V and J ends, which lost 6 bases and 5 bases, there was a span of 25 bases. This chain connects TRBV27 to TRBJ1-4; D not resolved. Sequencing was done on a sample of CD4+ T cells from blood. The sequence came from a human donor in good health. DNA for the CDR3: TGTGCCAGCAGCCGGGAGAAGCCAACCCCTTGGAGCAATGAAAAACTGTTTTTT. Its protein is CASSREKPTPWSNEKLFF.